The clone carrying this T cell receptor beta chain was recorded many times. What it recognizes is unknown. Unmatched junction bases numbered 9, after V lost 2 bases and J lost 3 bases. The CDR3 is 17 amino acids. The germline gives CDR1 LGHNA, CDR2 YSLEER. A second PCR of about 6 to 11 cycles used a sample-barcoded 5' primer and a J-beta primer mix. TCRdb passed the 5' RACE reads through MiXCR, listing each CDR3 protein once. Among around 800,000 distinct CDR3 sequences, 35% to 50% were seen once, and the ten largest hold 15% to 20%. The data derive from a study of blood T cells in healthy people across ages. Overall study findings and caveats: There was a strong correlation between TCR beta diversity and naive T cell percentage. Higher diversity and more naive CD4+ cells were features of long-lived donors, compared to aged donors.

Researchers collected approximately 9.5 milliliters of peripheral blood from every single donor. The chain links TRBV4-3 to TRBJ2-1; 8 bases are a match to TRBD2. Material: blood. The origin of this receptor is a man at least 80 years old in good health. CDR3 sequence: CASSQTTFSGSYNEQFF. The CDR3 DNA follows: TGCGCCAGCAGCCAAACTACTTTCAGCGGGAGCTACAATGAGCAGTTCTTC.